The source of this TCR beta chain is a study of cytomegalovirus exposure and HLA in healthy donors. The CDR3 spans 13 residues. V lost 1 base and J lost 2, with 7 bases in between. Germline V CDR1 and CDR2: SGHTS, YDEGEE. Study observations and caveats: Donors were assumed by presence/absence analyses to have roughly uniform sequencing depth.

Points on this clone: Its antigen remains unknown.

Use of 60 Vbeta and 13 Jbeta primers characterized the PCR. Study processing details: Unique TCR beta chains totaled some 81 million in a later count, with roughly 12 million of them shared. Some clones are missing from TCRdb's copy, which holds only in-frame ones; the method was immunoSEQ multiplex PCR. V, J and clone size are those of that table, while D and trimming were read from the DNA. The data show about 130,000 clones, over 75% seen once. The origin of this receptor is a boy younger than 18 in good health and CMV-seronegative. The rearrangement joins TRBV5-8 to TRBJ2-7; TRBD1 is a possible D gene (6 bases). The sample consisted of PBMCs. CDR3 loop: CASSLTGPYEQYF. DNA for the CDR3: TGTGCCAGCAGCTTGACAGGGCCCTACGAGCAGTACTTC.